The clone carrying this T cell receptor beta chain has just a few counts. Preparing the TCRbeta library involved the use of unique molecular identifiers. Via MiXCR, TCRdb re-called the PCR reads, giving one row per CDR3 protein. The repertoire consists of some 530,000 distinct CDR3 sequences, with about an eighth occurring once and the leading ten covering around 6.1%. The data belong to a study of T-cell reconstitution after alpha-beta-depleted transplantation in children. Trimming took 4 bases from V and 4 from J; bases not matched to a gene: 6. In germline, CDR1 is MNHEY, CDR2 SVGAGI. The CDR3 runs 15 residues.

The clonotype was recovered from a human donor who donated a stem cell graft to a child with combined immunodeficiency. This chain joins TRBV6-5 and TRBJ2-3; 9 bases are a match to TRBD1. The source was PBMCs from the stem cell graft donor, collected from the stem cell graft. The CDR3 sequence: CASSSRDRAPDTQYF. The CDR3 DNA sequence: TGTGCCAGCAGTTCCCGGGACAGGGCGCCAGATACGCAGTATTTT.